The clone carrying this TCR beta chain occurred many times. The target antigen is unknown. This entry belongs to a study of spatial heterogeneity in lung cancer. Study-level information: Each time, sequencing found more beta-chain sequences than alpha-chain sequences.

The length of the CDR3 is 13 residues. V dropped 1 base and J dropped 0 bases, with 3 bases sitting between them. Germline V gives CDR1 SGHRS, CDR2 YFSETQ. One entry per CDR3 protein, called by TCRdb with MiXCR from the 5' RACE reads. The sample lists some 10,000 distinct CDR3 sequences, about 4.5% occurring once. Time point here: sample taken at primary tumor resection. Study-level findings and limits: How many expanded intratumoral alpha and beta TCRs were present tracked the tumor mutation count, which was a count of nonsynonymous mutations.

This specimen was lung tumor tissue, taken at surgery. The gene calls are TRBV5-1 and TRBJ2-3; no reliable D call. This clonotype was obtained from a female donor with early-stage non-small cell lung cancer. CDR3 in amino acids: CASSLFSTDTQYF. The DNA for the CDR3 is TGCGCCAGCAGCTTGTTTAGCACAGATACGCAGTATTTT.